The next 22 T cell receptor beta chains were all read from a single sample in a study of T cell changes during pregnancy in multiple sclerosis. Clones were sequenced by immunoSEQ multiplex PCR, and TCRdb holds only the in-frame ones, with some missing. The table lists more than 60,000 clones, roughly 90% of them singletons. The input for sequencing was peripheral blood, taken before pregnancy. These receptor sequences come from a female donor with multiple sclerosis, enrolled in a pregnancy study.

The chain links TRBV5-4 to TRBJ2-7; D is perhaps TRBD1 (6 bases). Germline V gene data show CDR1 as SGHNT and CDR2 as YYREEE (reference sequence). Trimming removed 0 bases from V and 0 bases from J, with 10 bases in between. This CDR3 comprises 15 residues. CDR3 in amino acids: CASSLGQVSSYEQYF. CDR3 nucleotide sequence: TGTGCCAGCAGCTTGGGACAGGTTAGCTCCTACGAGCAGTACTTC.

The rearrangement links TRBV7-2 to TRBJ1-5; 8 nucleotides align to TRBD1. Germline assignment: CDR1 SGHTA and CDR2 FQGNSA. This CDR3 has 18 residues. V gave up 1 base and J gave up 2 bases; unmatched junction bases: 10. The CDR3 sequence: CASSLVGTGGTGNQPQHF. The CDR3 bases are TGTGCCAGCAGCTTAGTGGGGACAGGTGGAACGGGCAATCAGCCCCAGCATTTT.

V gene TRBV7-9 combines with J gene TRBJ1-6; TRBD1 aligns across 9 bases. This CDR3 has 14 amino acids. Germline CDR1 is SEHNR and CDR2 is FQNEAQ (reference sequence). V was pared by 4 bases and J by 7 bases, with 2 bases of the junction left unmatched. CDR3 in amino acids: CASSSGTGNSPLHF. In DNA, the CDR3 is TGTGCCAGCAGCTCCGGGACAGGGAATTCACCCCTCCACTTT.

J is TRBJ2-7 and V is TRBV4-2; 11 nucleotides align to TRBD1. The CDR3 spans 17 residues. After removal of 0 bases from V and 3 bases from J, the junction contained 7 bases not matched to a gene. Germline lookup yields CDR1 LGHNA and CDR2 YNFKEQ. CDR3 in DNA: TGTGCCAGCAGCCAAGATTATTCGGGGACAGGGGGCTACGAGCAGTACTTC. Translation: CASSQDYSGTGGYEQYF.

The chain has TRBV30 and TRBJ1-2, with D unclear. In germline, CDR1 is GTSNPN, CDR2 SVGIG (reference sequence). Trimming left V 8 bases short and J 6 bases short, with 10 bases between. The CDR3 consists of 10 residues. Written as DNA, the CDR3 is TGTGCCCTTGGAGGGAATGGCTACACCTTC. This translates into CALGGNGYTF.

The chain employs TRBV6-6 and TRBJ1-3; D ambiguous. There are 13 residues in the CDR3. Germline V lookup: CDR1 MNHNY, CDR2 SVGAGI (reference sequence). V lost 6 bases to trimming and J lost 1 base, with 7 bases between them. The CDR3 spells CASREVSGNTIYF. The CDR3 bases are TGTGCCAGCAGGGAGGTTTCTGGAAACACCATATATTTT.

This sequence joins TRBV30 and TRBJ2-5; D is possibly TRBD2 (6 bases). The closer fit of TRBJ2-7 to the DNA end suggests the J call may be wrong. The CDR3 has 12 residues. Germline assignment: CDR1 GTSNPN and CDR2 SVGIG (reference sequence). CDR3 sequence reads: CAWGEEGYEQYF. As DNA, the CDR3 is TGTGCCTGGGGGGAGGAGGGTTACGAGCAGTACTTC.

CDR3 coding DNA: TGTGCCAGCAGCTCAGGGGGCTACTATGGCTACACCTTC. This sequence encodes CASSSGGYYGYTF. This sequence joins TRBV2 and TRBJ1-2, with 8 bases that match TRBD1. CDR3 length: 13 amino acids. The germline CDR1 and CDR2 sequences are SNHLY and FYNNEI. V was pared by 6 bases and J by 3 bases, with 3 bases of the junction left unmatched.

This sequence joins TRBV30 and TRBJ1-1, with D unresolved. The V end was cut by 0 bases, the J end by 10 bases, with 12 bases between. The CDR3 has 12 residues. Germline-derived CDR1 and CDR2 are GTSNPN and SVGIG (reference sequence). The CDR3 nucleotides read TGTGCCTGGAGTGTACCCCCACCGGGAGCTTTCTTT. Protein product: CAWSVPPPGAFF.

This clone was counted once. V usage is TRBV7-3 and J usage is TRBJ2-5; possible D gene TRBD2, 6 bases. This CDR3 contains 12 residues. Trimming removed 6 bases from V and 5 bases from J, with 10 bases in between. Germline V gene lookup returns CDR1 SGHTA and CDR2 FQGTGA. CDR3 bases: TGTGCCAGCAGTCAGGGAGGCGAGACCCAGTACTTC. Residues: CASSQGGETQYF.

The chain is built from TRBV2 and TRBJ1-1; no firm D call. Trimming pared 6 bases from V and 5 bases from J, leaving 19 bases between. The germline V gene has CDR1 SNHLY and CDR2 FYNNEI. This CDR3 region has 15 residues. CDR3 nucleotide sequence: TGTGCCAGCAGGCGGTCCACTGAATACGTGACTGAAGCTTTCTTT. Translating gives CASRRSTEYVTEAFF. The variable domain in full, with the rest retrieved from reference TRBV2 and TRBJ1-1, is EPEVTQTPSHQVTQMGQEVILRCVPISNHLYFYWYRQILGQKVEFLVSFYNNEISEKSEIFDDQFSVERPDGSNFTLKIRSTKLEDSAMYFCASRRSTEYVTEAFFGQGTRLTVV.

The chain joins TRBV29-1 to TRBJ1-1; 11 positions agree with TRBD1. The CDR3 spans 14 residues. The J segment lost 1 base and the V segment lost 6 bases, leaving 4 bases of the junction unmatched. Germline V gives CDR1 SQVTM, CDR2 ANQGSEA. The CDR3 is CSVGTGGGNTEAFF. In nucleotides, the CDR3 is TGCAGCGTAGGGACAGGGGGAGGGAACACTGAAGCTTTCTTT.

The chain joins TRBV5-1 to TRBJ2-7, with D uncertain. CDR3 size: 14 residues. Per germline, CDR1 SGHRS and CDR2 YFSETQ. V shed 4 bases and J shed 1 base, with 12 bases lying between them. In DNA form, the CDR3 reads TGCGCCAGCAGCCCGGCCGCGGCTTCCTACGAGCAGTACTTC. It codes for CASSPAAASYEQYF.

CDR3 DNA sequence: TGTGCCAGCAGCCGGCAGCCGGGACTAGCGGGGGGAAGTGAGCAGTTCTTC. Residues: CASSRQPGLAGGSEQFF. The V and J genes are TRBV7-3 and TRBJ2-1; 15 bases align to TRBD2. CDR3 length: 17 amino acids. V lost 5 bases to trimming and J lost 9 bases; unmatched junction nucleotides: 11. Germline V gene sequence: CDR1 SGHTA, CDR2 FQGTGA. Based on the CDR3 plus reference TRBV7-3 and TRBJ2-1, the full variable domain is GAGVSQTPSNKVTEKGKYVELRCDPISGHTALYWYRQSLGQGPEFLIYFQGTGAADDSGLPNDRFFAVRPEGSVSTLKIQRTERGDSAVYLCASSRQPGLAGGSEQFFGPGTRLTVL.

The table lists this clone with a count of one. Here the CDR3 reads CASSIRNTEAFF. DNA for the CDR3: TGTGCCAGTAGTATCAGGAACACTGAAGCTTTCTTT. V usage is TRBV19 and J usage is TRBJ1-1; D gene ambiguous. Trimming removed 3 bases at V and 1 base at J, with 3 bases between. The germline V gene encodes CDR1 LNHDA and CDR2 SQIVND (reference sequence). This CDR3 is built from 12 residues. Full variable domain (missing parts from reference TRBV19 and TRBJ1-1): DGGITQSPKYLFRKEGQNVTLSCEQNLNHDAMYWYRQDPGQGLRLIYYSQIVNDFQKGDIAEGYSVSREKKESFPLTVTSAQKNPTAFYLCASSIRNTEAFFGQGTRLTVV.

The rearrangement joins TRBV7-2 to TRBJ1-1; no definite D call. This CDR3 region has 11 residues. Germline CDR1 is SGHTA and CDR2 is FQGNSA. The ends were cut back, 5 bases at V and 14 bases at J, with 15 bases in the middle. This CDR3 reads CASSQAHGVFF. The CDR3 region has the DNA TGTGCCAGCAGCCAGGCGCATGGTGTCTTCTTT.

The chain uses TRBV19 and TRBJ1-1, with D possibly being TRBD1 (6 bases). Germline CDR1 is LNHDA and CDR2 is SQIVND (reference sequence). V lost 5 bases, J lost 7 bases, and 17 bases lay in between. This CDR3 contains 14 residues. CDR3 sequence: CASSGPLQGREAFF. CDR3 nucleotide sequence: TGTGCCAGTAGTGGCCCTCTACAGGGACGTGAAGCTTTCTTT.

This clone was observed a handful of times. V and J are TRBV4-2 and TRBJ2-1; 11 bases match TRBD1. There are 15 residues in the CDR3. With V trimmed by 3 bases and J by 8 bases, 6 bases remained unmatched. Per germline, CDR1 LGHNA and CDR2 YNFKEQ. As DNA, the CDR3 is TGTGCCAGCAGCCAGGCCGGACAGGGGGCCGATGAGCAGTTCTTC. This translates into CASSQAGQGADEQFF.

The chain is built from TRBV19 and TRBJ2-2; TRBD1 matches 7 bases. Trimming took 6 bases from V and 4 from J; bases not matched to a gene: 11. In germline, CDR1 is LNHDA, CDR2 SQIVND (reference sequence). The CDR3 has 16 residues. The CDR3 reads CASRTNRQGITGELFF. In DNA form, the CDR3 reads TGTGCCAGTAGAACTAATCGACAGGGAATCACCGGGGAGCTGTTTTTT.

The chain combines TRBV6-6 with TRBJ2-7, with 11 nucleotides matching TRBD2. The CDR3 consists of 14 residues. Per germline, CDR1 MNHNY and CDR2 SVGAGI (reference sequence). Trimming at V came to 4 bases and at J to 7 bases, leaving 6 bases not matched to a gene. This CDR3 reads CASSSSGGTGEQYF. The DNA of the CDR3 is TGTGCCAGCAGTTCTAGCGGGGGGACCGGGGAGCAGTACTTC.

The chain employs TRBV19 and TRBJ2-3; D unclear. Trimming cost V 5 bases and J 0 bases, with 12 bases left between them. Per the germline V gene, CDR1 is LNHDA and CDR2 is SQIVND (reference sequence). The CDR3 loop spans 15 amino acids. CDR3 in DNA: TGTGCCAGTAGTGCACCGCGAGGTAGCACAGATACGCAGTATTTT. This sequence encodes CASSAPRGSTDTQYF.

The V call is TRBV4-3, the J call TRBJ2-7, with 7 positions matching TRBD1. V shed 0 bases, J shed 2 bases, and the junction held 4 bases outside the gene matches. This CDR3 has 15 amino acids. Germline values: CDR1 LGHNA, CDR2 YSLEER. The CDR3: CASSQDRQGAYEQYF. The CDR3 DNA sequence: TGCGCCAGCAGCCAAGATCGGCAGGGGGCCTACGAGCAGTACTTC.